A single sample is the source of the 17 T cell receptor beta chains below, sequenced in a study of T cells in Graves' hyperthyroidism and ophthalmopathy. TCR beta CDR3 region amplification was performed from RNA transcripts. With the HTBI primer set, the TCR CDR3 went through a first round of RT-PCR. TCRdb redid the calling of the multiplex PCR reads with MiXCR, one entry per CDR3 protein. Of roughly 510,000 distinct CDR3 sequences detected, 20% appear once; the ten largest clones hold about 25%. The sample was blood. The source is a man younger than 30 with Graves' hyperthyroidism.

The table lists this clonotype with many counts. This CDR3 is CASSQAISEAFF. The CDR3 DNA is TGTGCCAGCAGCCAGGCCATTTCTGAAGCTTTCTTT. This chain joins TRBV7-9 and TRBJ1-1; D is uncertain. The CDR3 loop spans 12 amino acids. The ends were cut back, 5 bases at V and 6 bases at J, with 10 bases in the middle. Germline lookup yields CDR1 SEHNR and CDR2 FQNEAQ (reference sequence).

This clonotype was counted many times. The chain joins TRBV6-5 to TRBJ1-5; D perhaps matches TRBD1 (5 bases). CDR1 and CDR2 from the germline V gene are MNHEY and SVGAGI. The CDR3 loop spans 15 amino acids. V dropped 2 bases and J dropped 8 bases, with 16 bases sitting between them. CDR3 loop: CASSYGGTAREPQHF. Here the CDR3 DNA reads TGTGCCAGCAGTTACGGTGGGACGGCGCGGGAGCCCCAGCATTTT.

The sample holds a few counts of this clonotype. This chain connects TRBV20-1 to TRBJ1-5; unclear D gene. The germline gives CDR1 DFQATT, CDR2 SNEGSKA (reference sequence). Trimming pared 0 bases from V and 9 bases from J, leaving 9 bases between. This CDR3 region has 12 residues. The CDR3 loop is CSARDIPGPQHF. In DNA form, the CDR3 reads TGCAGTGCTAGAGACATCCCGGGGCCCCAGCATTTT.

The chain couples TRBV3-1 to TRBJ2-5; no firm D call. The CDR3 is 12 residues long. Germline assignment: CDR1 LGHDT and CDR2 YNNKEL (reference sequence). V dropped 0 bases and J dropped 12 bases, with 11 bases sitting between them. The DNA of the CDR3 is TGTGCCAGCAGCCAAGATATGGCCCGGGAGTACTTC. This translates into CASSQDMAREYF.

Ten or more counts support this clonotype. As DNA, the CDR3 is TGTGCCAGCAGTTTCAAGGGGGGCCTAAATCAGCCCCAGCATTTT. Protein sequence: CASSFKGGLNQPQHF. The chain joins TRBV27 to TRBJ1-5; maybe TRBD1 (6 bases). V lost 3 bases and J lost 4, with 13 bases in between. CDR3 length: 15 residues. Looked up from germline, CDR1 is MNHEY and CDR2 is SMNVEV (reference sequence).

The V gene is TRBV30, the J gene TRBJ1-1; D might be TRBD1 (6 bases). The V and J ends lost 3 bases and 1 base respectively, with 9 bases between them. The germline gives CDR1 GTSNPN, CDR2 SVGIG (reference sequence). The CDR3 covers 13 residues. The CDR3 nucleotides read TGTGCCTGGAGACAGGGAAAGAACACTGAAGCTTTCTTT. Its protein is CAWRQGKNTEAFF.

This clonotype was counted at least ten times. The chain couples TRBV12-3 or TRBV12-4 to TRBJ1-5; tentative D call: TRBD1 (6 bases). With 6 bases removed from V and 0 bases from J, the gap between germline ends came to 21 bases. The CDR3 loop spans 18 amino acids. The DNA for the CDR3 is TGTGCCAGCAGCCCCGGGACAAGGACTCTATATAGCAATCAGCCCCAGCATTTT. Translation: CASSPGTRTLYSNQPQHF.

This clonotype was recorded at least ten times. The chain joins TRBV12-3 or TRBV12-4 to TRBJ2-7; D may match TRBD1 or TRBD2 (5 bases each). The V end was cut by 3 bases, the J end by 5 bases, with 8 bases between. This CDR3 is 12 amino acids long. CDR3 sequence: CASSLGVHEQYF. The CDR3 DNA sequence: TGTGCCAGCAGTTTGGGGGTCCACGAGCAGTACTTC.

In its sample, this clonotype was seen many times. The chain combines TRBV28 with TRBJ1-2, with D hard to call. Per germline, CDR1 MDHEN and CDR2 SYDVKM. V lost 6 bases and J lost 6, with 11 bases in between. The CDR3 covers 12 residues. CDR3 residues: CASSSRTDGYTF. Written as DNA, the CDR3 is TGTGCCAGCAGCTCCCGAACGGATGGCTACACCTTC.

This clonotype has at least ten counts. The chain recombines TRBV30 with TRBJ1-6, with 8 bases matching TRBD1. V lost 3 bases and J lost 6; bases outside the gene matches: 7. This CDR3 has 15 residues. Germline CDR1 and CDR2: GTSNPN and SVGIG (reference sequence). CDR3 coding DNA: TGTGCCTGGAGCCGGACAGGGAGCGGTAATTCACCCCTCCACTTT. Translation gives CAWSRTGSGNSPLHF. The full variable domain, its missing parts supplied by reference TRBV30 and TRBJ1-6, is SQTIHQWPATLVQPVGSPLSLECTVEGTSNPNLYWYRQAAGRGLQLLFYSVGIGQISSEVPQNLSASRPQDRQFILSSKKLLLSDSGFYLCAWSRTGSGNSPLHFGNGTRLTVT.

The chain carries TRBV13 and TRBJ2-7; tentative D call: TRBD2 (6 bases). V lost 6 bases and J 3 bases, leaving 12 bases between the germline ends. Per germline, CDR1 PRHDT and CDR2 FYEKMQ (reference sequence). The CDR3 contains 13 residues. CDR3 loop: CASRVRDDYEQYF. The CDR3 DNA is TGTGCCAGCAGAGTGCGGGACGACTACGAGCAGTACTTC.

This clonotype showed up many times. This chain connects TRBV7-9 to TRBJ1-2, with 7 nucleotides matching TRBD1. V shed 0 bases and J 8 bases; nucleotides not matched to a gene: 6. The CDR3 totals 14 residues. Germline V lookup: CDR1 SEHNR, CDR2 FQNEAQ (reference sequence). CDR3 in amino acids: CASSLAVAGGGYTF. In DNA form, the CDR3 reads TGTGCCAGCAGCTTAGCGGTGGCAGGGGGAGGCTACACCTTC.

This clonotype was counted many times. V is TRBV28 and J is TRBJ1-5; D ambiguous. The CDR3 is 10 residues long. Germline V gene lookup returns CDR1 MDHEN and CDR2 SYDVKM. V lost 8 bases and J 7 bases, leaving 6 bases between the germline ends. CDR3 amino acids: CASVIQPQHF. The CDR3, as DNA: TGTGCCAGCGTCATCCAGCCCCAGCATTTT.

The table lists this clonotype with a few counts. V gene TRBV7-2 combines with J gene TRBJ2-7; 9 bases agree with TRBD2. The germline CDR1 and CDR2 sequences are SGHTA and FQGNSA. V gave up 0 bases and J gave up 1 base; unmatched junction bases: 4. The CDR3 extends over 16 amino acids. The CDR3 reads CASSLARLAGSYEQYF. In DNA form, the CDR3 reads TGTGCCAGCAGCTTAGCGCGGCTAGCGGGGTCCTACGAGCAGTACTTC.

The table lists this clonotype with a few counts. The genes are TRBV20-1 and TRBJ1-1; 8 nucleotides line up with TRBD1. The ends lost 3 bases at V and 1 base at J; junction bases unmatched: 4. CDR1 DFQATT and CDR2 SNEGSKA come from the germline V gene (reference sequence). The CDR3 contains 14 residues. CDR3 in amino acids: CSARGDRWNTEAFF. In nucleotides, the CDR3 is TGCAGTGCTAGGGGGGACAGGTGGAACACTGAAGCTTTCTTT.

This clonotype was detected only a few times. The rearrangement joins TRBV20-1 to TRBJ2-5; weak D call: TRBD2 (7 bases). The CDR3 contains 14 residues. Germline CDR1 is DFQATT and CDR2 is SNEGSKA (reference sequence). V was pared by 5 bases and J by 8 bases, with 21 bases between. CDR3 amino acids: CSALSGGPVGTQYF. The CDR3 DNA sequence: TGCAGTGCTCTCTCGGGGGGCCCGGTAGGAACCCAGTACTTC.

The chain links TRBV7-8 to TRBJ2-7; D remains unclear. V was cut by 1 base and J by 7 bases, with 11 bases left in between. The CDR3 is 13 residues long. Germline CDR1 is SGHVS and CDR2 is FQNEAQ. Written as DNA, the CDR3 is TGTGCCAGCAGCTTAGTCGAGTCGGGTGAGCAGTACTTC. It translates to CASSLVESGEQYF.